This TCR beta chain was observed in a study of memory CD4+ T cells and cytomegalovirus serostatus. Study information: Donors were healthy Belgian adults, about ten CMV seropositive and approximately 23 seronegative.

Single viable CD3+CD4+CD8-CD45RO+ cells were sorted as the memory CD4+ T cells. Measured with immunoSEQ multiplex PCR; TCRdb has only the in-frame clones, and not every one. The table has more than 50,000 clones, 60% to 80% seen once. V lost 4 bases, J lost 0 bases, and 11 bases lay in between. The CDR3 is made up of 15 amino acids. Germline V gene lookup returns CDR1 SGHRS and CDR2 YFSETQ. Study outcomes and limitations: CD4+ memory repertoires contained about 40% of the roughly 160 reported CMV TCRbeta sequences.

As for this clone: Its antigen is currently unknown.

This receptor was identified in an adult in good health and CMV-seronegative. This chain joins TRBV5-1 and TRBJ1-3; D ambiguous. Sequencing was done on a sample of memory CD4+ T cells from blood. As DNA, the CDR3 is TGCGCCAGCAGCCCGGACCCAGCCTCTGGAAACACCATATATTTT. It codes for CASSPDPASGNTIYF.